One and the same sample provided the 7 T cell receptor beta chains below, sequenced in a study of cytomegalovirus exposure and HLA in healthy donors. This PCR relied on a set of 60 Vbeta primers and 13 Jbeta primers. Repertoires were generated with immunoSEQ multiplex PCR, while TCRdb's copy carries only in-frame clones and drops some. The sample lists approximately 150,000 clones, approximately 80% seen once, with under 5% in the top ten. Sequencing was performed on PBMCs. The receptors originated from a man in his late teens or twenties in good health and CMV-seronegative.

The chain has TRBV21-1 and TRBJ2-2; the table names TRBD2, a call not compared with the DNA. TRBV21-1 is recorded as a pseudogene. The CDR3 totals 15 residues. CDR3 in DNA: TGTGCCAGCAGCAAAGTTCCAAGATGCGCCGGGGAGCTGTTTTTT. Residues: CASSKVPRCAGELFF.

V is TRBV9 and J is TRBJ2-5; 9 bases match TRBD1. With the DNA end fitting TRBJ2-7 better, the J assignment may be wrong. Germline V gene lookup returns CDR1 SGDLS and CDR2 YYNGEE. The CDR3 extends over 14 amino acids. In nucleotides, the CDR3 is TGTGCCAGCAGCGAGAGGGACAGGGTGTACGAGCAGTACTTC. Encoded protein: CASSERDRVYEQYF.

The V and J genes are TRBV6-5 and TRBJ1-3; tentatively, D is TRBD1 (5 bases). The germline CDR1 and CDR2 sequences are MNHEY and SVGAGI. The length of the CDR3 is 13 residues. V was cut by 6 bases and J by 4 bases, with 10 bases left in between. The CDR3 protein is CASRIGGGNTIYF. The CDR3 coding sequence is TGTGCCAGCAGGATCGGGGGAGGAAACACCATATATTTT.

The rearrangement uses TRBV18 and TRBJ2-3, with 7 bases matching TRBD1. The CDR3 totals 16 residues. Unmatched junction bases numbered 10, after V lost 5 bases and J lost 2 bases. Per the germline V gene, CDR1 is KGHSH and CDR2 is LQKENI. CDR3 coding DNA: TGTGCCAGCTCATCCGACAGGGACGAAAACACAGATACGCAGTATTTT. Protein product: CASSSDRDENTDTQYF.

The chain is built from TRBV15 and TRBJ2-7; TRBD2 matches 12 bases. The trim removed 0 bases at V and 4 bases at J, leaving 7 bases unmatched. The CDR3 spans 17 residues. Germline-derived CDR1 and CDR2 are LNHNV and YYDKDF (reference sequence). CDR3 nucleotide sequence: TGTGCCACCAGCAGAGAGCCCCTAGCGGGGGGGAGGTACGAGCAGTACTTC. It codes for CATSREPLAGGRYEQYF.

The chain couples TRBV19 to TRBJ1-1; 8 nucleotides match TRBD1. The CDR3 covers 14 residues. Per germline, CDR1 LNHDA and CDR2 SQIVND (reference sequence). Trimming took 5 bases from V and 3 from J; bases not matched to a gene: 5. This chain's CDR3 is CASSAGQGDTEAFF. DNA of the CDR3: TGTGCCAGTAGTGCCGGACAGGGTGACACTGAAGCTTTCTTT.

The chain recombines TRBV28 with TRBJ2-7; TRBD2 might be the D (6 bases). CDR3 length equals 13 residues. Germline CDR1 reads MDHEN; CDR2 reads SYDVKM. Trimming pared 6 bases from V and 0 bases from J, leaving 9 bases between. Here the CDR3 reads CASSKRVSYEQYF. The CDR3 DNA reads as TGTGCCAGCAGCAAGCGGGTCTCCTACGAGCAGTACTTC.